This T cell receptor (beta chain) appears in the sequencing data of a study of T cell responses to AZD1222 COVID-19 vaccine (dated by TCRdb to the early 2020s). Concerning the study at large: TCR sequencing covered over 230 trial participants: 200 to 220 given two doses of AZD1222 and 26 given two doses of MenACWY control vaccine. Trial participants were enrolled by age into subgroups of 18-55, 56-69 and 70-plus years, and around 150, 29 and 61 TCR-sequenced participants, respectively, were included in these subgroups.

The time point label, read with the paper, signifies: baseline before first vaccination. This sample's treatment or condition label indicates: meningococcal conjugate vaccine given as trial control. Vaccinee samples came from UK trials COV001 and COV002, including a single-blind randomized controlled phase 2/3 trial of AZD1222 (ChAdOx1 nCoV-19) in healthy adults. Trial participant PBMC samples were collected at day 0 and day 28 after the second dose for TCRbeta chain sequencing. The CDR3 regions of human TCRbeta chains were analyzed by immunosequencing. Processing in the source paper ran as follows. Repertoire TCRs were checked for matches against a reference library of SARS-CoV-2-specific TCRs that had been generated using the MIRA antigen-specificity platform. Breadth meant the fraction of unique TCRs that were SARS-CoV-2-associated, whereas depth meant the fraction of total T cells that were SARS-CoV-2-associated. Each spike-specific TCR was assigned to its reactive spike region and to a CD4 or CD8 class using the MIRA data. Log10-transformed breadth and depth values were compared by one-way ANOVA with Sidak's multiple comparisons tests. Not all clones reach the TCRdb copy of this immuneACCESS table, which keeps in-frame sequences only. Checked studies attribute under half of the gap to unresolved V genes and leave the rest unexplained. That table furnishes V, J and clone size, whereas the DNA furnished D and trimming. Here the sample has about 110,000 clones; around 90% occur a single time. The ten largest make up 10% to 15% of the sample.

A note on this clone: Its antigen is not yet known. No quality values exist for individual bases; no much larger clone is one base distant.

Here is what the overall study found, with its caveats: The whole spike protein was spanned by vaccine-associated CD4 TCRs, and dominant responses were seen in regions 160-218 and 743-854. The 56-69-year group was small, and its depth increase did not reach significance, likely because of low power. Because no day 14 peak-response samples were available, repertoires were characterized only after the peak T cell response. A significant rise in spike-specific TCR breadth and depth was observed after two AZD1222 doses relative to day 0 and relative to MenACWY recipients. Reportedly, close to half of the unique spike-specific TCRs recognized epitopes lying outside the regions that are mutated in the B.1.351 and B.1.1.7 variants. Only five to seven AZD1222 recipients were SARS-CoV-2 seropositive at baseline, limiting conclusions about previously exposed vaccinees. Participants were mostly white British and included more females than males, and it was suggested by the authors that clonal diversity may have been underestimated.

This clonotype was obtained from an adult in good health. The sample consisted of peripheral blood, taken on day 0 of MenACWY control vaccination.

The CDR3 region has the sequence CASSESLARDGYTF. Read as DNA, the sequence is TGCGCCAGCAGTGAGTCCCTAGCACGAGATGGCTACACCTTC. The rearrangement combines TRBV10-1 with TRBJ1-2, with the D gene uncertain. From the cysteine through the phenylalanine, the CDR3 covers 14 amino acids. Only the CDR3 part of the read is kept: 42 bases, read in frame from the first base. The CDR1 and CDR2 encoded by the germline V gene (reference sequence) are WNHNN and SYGVQD. The trim is 0 bases for V and 6 bases for J, with a gap of 11 bases between the germline ends.